This T cell receptor (beta chain) was recorded in a study of response to subunit inactivated influenza vaccine (dated by TCRdb to about 2018). Study-wide context: Deep quantitative T cell receptor repertoire profiling was used in the study to track responses to a trivalent subunit inactivated influenza vaccine. On the study overall, not on this receptor specifically: It was suggested by the authors that each seasonal influenza vaccination may recruit only a limited number of new T cells.

The germline V gene (reference sequence) sets CDR1 to DFQATT and CDR2 to SNEGSKA. At the junction V is shortened by 0 bases and J by 0 bases, with 7 bases in between. The CDR3 numbers 14 residues from cysteine through phenylalanine. The DNA shown is the 42-base CDR3, in frame from base 1. Libraries were built with RT-PCR. The instrument was an Illumina HiSeq 2500. TCRdb itself trimmed the public reads at Q25 with fastp, ran MiXCR and retained productive beta chains. Identical CDR3 protein sequences are pooled into one entry, listed with their most common genes and DNA. Across this sample there are hundreds of thousands of distinct CDR3 sequences, with around 15% seen only once. The leading ten clones occupy 6% to 9.5% of the sample. A few counts support this clonotype. Its binding antigen is unknown. Base qualities were left out, and no much larger clone turns up one base away.

The source of this sequence is a man in his fifties or sixties who received an inactivated influenza vaccine. Donor details come from another sample of the same person, matched by shared clones. Sequencing was performed on PBMCs from blood, taken approximately 15 days before vaccination. The rearranged chain carries TRBV20-1 and TRBJ2-3; the D gene identity is not certain. The DNA is TGCAGTGCTAGAGAAGCCGCTAGCACAGATACGCAGTATTTT. This sequence encodes CSAREAASTDTQYF.